Following are 19 T cell receptor beta chains from one sample sequenced in a study of blood T cell repertoires in COVID-19 (TCRdb year 2020). The library was obtained by the immunoSEQ multiplex PCR assay. Held by TCRdb, this immuneACCESS table contains in-frame sequences only and omits some clones. Under half of the omission traces to an unresolved V gene where checked; the cause of the rest is unknown. The sample table lists about 160,000 clones, approximately 90% of them with a count of one. Clones ranked in the top ten supply approximately 2% of the sample. The sample comprised peripheral blood. The receptors were gathered from a man aged 18 to 30 with acute or convalescent COVID-19.

This chain joins TRBV9 and TRBJ2-7; D gene ambiguous. Trimming stripped 1 base from V and 1 base from J, with 6 bases between. Germline V gene sequence: CDR1 SGDLS, CDR2 YYNGEE. The CDR3 has 13 residues. The CDR3 protein is CASSVSGSYEQYF. In nucleotides, the CDR3 is TGTGCCAGCAGCGTATCCGGTTCCTACGAGCAGTACTTC.

The genes are TRBV4-1 and TRBJ1-2; 9 bases match TRBD1. The CDR3 totals 14 residues. CDR1 is MGHRA and CDR2 is YSYEKL in the germline V gene. The V segment lost 0 bases and the J segment 8 bases; nucleotides outside the gene matches: 4. Here the CDR3 reads CASSQEGTGLGYTF. DNA for the CDR3: TGCGCCAGCAGCCAAGAGGGGACAGGGTTGGGCTACACCTTC.

The V gene is TRBV5-1, the J gene TRBJ1-1, with D possibly matching TRBD1 (6 bases). From germline, CDR1 is SGHRS and CDR2 YFSETQ. V was shortened by 0 bases and J by 3 bases, with 6 bases between the two germline ends. The CDR3 spans 13 residues. CDR3 sequence: CASSLDRDTEAFF. CDR3 coding DNA: TGCGCCAGCAGCTTGGACAGGGACACTGAAGCTTTCTTT.

The rearrangement uses TRBV5-1 and TRBJ2-1; 7 bases line up with TRBD1. V gave up 1 base and J gave up 2 bases; unmatched junction bases: 9. Germline loops: CDR1 SGHRS, CDR2 YFSETQ. There are 17 residues in the CDR3. CDR3 sequence reads: CASSLLHPGTAYNEQFF. CDR3 DNA sequence: TGCGCCAGCAGCTTGCTCCATCCCGGGACAGCCTACAATGAGCAGTTCTTC.

V and J are TRBV5-1 and TRBJ2-7; TRBD2 might be the D (5 bases). This CDR3 has 16 residues. The germline gives CDR1 SGHRS, CDR2 YFSETQ. V lost 4 bases to trimming and J lost 2 bases, with 19 bases between them. CDR3 region: CASSPTWRTDTYEQYF. The CDR3 DNA is TGCGCCAGCAGCCCTACTTGGAGGACCGACACCTACGAGCAGTACTTC.

The rearrangement joins TRBV6-1 to TRBJ2-7; 8 bases agree with TRBD1. Germline trimming cut 2 bases from V and 3 bases from J; bases unmatched to any gene: 6. This CDR3 has 15 residues. The V gene's germline CDR1 is MNHNS and CDR2 SASEGT. This CDR3 reads CASSEKTQGGYEQYF. DNA for the CDR3: TGTGCCAGCAGTGAAAAGACACAGGGGGGCTACGAGCAGTACTTC.

Here the CDR3 DNA reads TGCGCCAGCAGCTTCCCCCTAGCGGGAGTGGCCAATGAGCAGTTCTTC. This codes for CASSFPLAGVANEQFF. The V gene is TRBV5-1, the J gene TRBJ2-1; the match to TRBD2 covers 10 bases. Trimming removed 2 bases from V and 6 bases from J; junction bases left unmatched: 8. Germline-derived CDR1 and CDR2 are SGHRS and YFSETQ. The CDR3 has 16 residues. Full variable domain (missing parts from reference TRBV5-1 and TRBJ2-1): KAGVTQTPRYLIKTRGQQVTLSCSPISGHRSVSWYQQTPGQGLQFLFEYFSETQRNKGNFPGRFSGRQFSNSRSEMNVSTLELGDSALYLCASSFPLAGVANEQFFGPGTRLTVL.

The J gene is TRBJ2-1, the V gene TRBV10-3; 9 bases fit TRBD1. The germline V gene encodes CDR1 ENHRY and CDR2 SYGVKD. V lost 9 bases and J lost 3; bases outside the gene matches: 6. The CDR3 extends over 14 amino acids. The CDR3 here is CAINRGQDYNEQFF. CDR3 nucleotide sequence: TGTGCCATAAACAGGGGGCAGGACTACAATGAGCAGTTCTTC.

CDR3 sequence reads: CASSVRDGLLSSYNSPLHF. As DNA, the CDR3 is TGTGCCAGCAGTGTACGGGACGGACTATTAAGCTCCTATAATTCACCCCTCCACTTT. The V gene is TRBV6-1, the J gene TRBJ1-6; TRBD1 might be the D (5 bases). Trimming stripped 4 bases from V and 0 bases from J, with 19 bases between. CDR1 and CDR2 (germline): MNHNS, SASEGT. This CDR3 comprises 19 residues.

The rearrangement links TRBV12-3 or TRBV12-4 to TRBJ1-2; D ambiguous. This CDR3 spans 11 amino acids. V was clipped by 8 bases and J by 4 bases, with 8 bases between them. Here the CDR3 DNA reads TGTGCCAGCGGTACAGTCTATGGCTACACCTTC. Its protein product is CASGTVYGYTF.

V and J are TRBV6-5 and TRBJ2-1, with 10 bases fitting TRBD1. Germline assignment: CDR1 MNHEY and CDR2 SVGAGI. The CDR3 length is 15 residues. The ends lost 6 bases at V and 1 base at J; junction bases unmatched: 3. CDR3 nucleotide sequence: TGTGCCAGCAGGTTGGACAGGGGGTCCTACAATGAGCAGTTCTTC. Residues: CASRLDRGSYNEQFF.

CDR3 DNA: TGTGCCAGCAGTATAGGGAGTGCTGAAGCTTTCTTT. This encodes CASSIGSAEAFF. The V gene is TRBV6-5, the J gene TRBJ1-1; D call uncertain. CDR1 is MNHEY, CDR2 SVGAGI, per germline. CDR3 size: 12 residues. V dropped 5 bases and J dropped 6 bases, with 10 bases sitting between them.

The chain employs TRBV10-3 and TRBJ2-5, with D possibly matching TRBD1 (5 bases). The CDR3 runs 17 residues. V was cut by 0 bases and J by 2 bases, with 16 bases left in between. Germline V gene sequence: CDR1 ENHRY, CDR2 SYGVKD. The DNA for the CDR3 is TGTGCCATCAGTGAGTCGACAGACTTGCACCAACAAGAGACCCAGTACTTC. It codes for CAISESTDLHQQETQYF.

This rearrangement joins TRBV24-1 to TRBJ2-1, with 10 bases identical to TRBD2. This CDR3 region has 17 residues. Germline lookup yields CDR1 KGHDR and CDR2 SFDVKD. The V and J ends lost 0 bases and 7 bases, in that order; junction bases with no gene match: 8. The CDR3 DNA reads TGTGCCACCAGTGATTTGCCTGGACTAGCGGTTTCGAATGAGCAGTTCTTC. Protein: CATSDLPGLAVSNEQFF.

The DNA for the CDR3 is TGTGCCAGCAACAGACGGACAGGGGTTAATGAAAAACTGTTTTTT. It is translated as CASNRRTGVNEKLFF. J is TRBJ1-4 and V is TRBV2; 9 positions agree with TRBD1. V lost 7 bases to trimming and J lost 4 bases; unmatched junction nucleotides: 7. CDR1 and CDR2 (germline): SNHLY, FYNNEI. This CDR3 contains 15 residues.

This clone was detected once. The chain has TRBV5-1 and TRBJ1-4; TRBD1 is a possible D gene (5 bases). Trimming left V 0 bases short and J 3 bases short, with 9 bases between. The CDR3 totals 15 residues. CDR1 and CDR2 (germline): SGHRS, YFSETQ. The CDR3 DNA follows: TGCGCCAGCAGCTTGGATGACAGTGCTAATGAAAAACTGTTTTTT. Protein: CASSLDDSANEKLFF.

The chain links TRBV29-1 to TRBJ2-1; D is unclear. CDR1 and CDR2 from the germline V gene are SQVTM and ANQGSEA. The CDR3 runs to 12 residues. V was shortened by 8 bases and J by 5 bases, with 13 bases between the two germline ends. The CDR3 region has the DNA TGCAGCTCCCCCGATACGGACAATGAGCAGTTCTTC. Translated, it gives CSSPDTDNEQFF.

This clone is a singleton in its sample. The rearrangement uses TRBV6-1 and TRBJ1-1; possibly TRBD1 for D (6 bases). Trimming took off 2 bases at V and 1 base at J, with 11 bases between the two ends. Germline lookup yields CDR1 MNHNS and CDR2 SASEGT. The CDR3 is 15 amino acids. CDR3 in amino acids: CASSESPRGNTEAFF. CDR3 nucleotides: TGTGCCAGCAGTGAATCGCCCAGGGGGAACACTGAAGCTTTCTTT.

J is TRBJ1-4 and V is TRBV24-1, with a possible D match to TRBD1 (5 bases). V dropped 4 bases and J dropped 5 bases, with 13 bases sitting between them. CDR3 length: 15 residues. Germline lookup yields CDR1 KGHDR and CDR2 SFDVKD. The CDR3 here is CATSDSSAGNEKLFF. For the CDR3, the DNA is TGTGCCACCAGTGACTCAAGTGCAGGGAATGAAAAACTGTTTTTT.